A selection of T cell receptor beta chains follows, all from one sample in a study of blood T cell repertoires in COVID-19. Assay used: immunoSEQ multiplex PCR; TCRdb lists only in-frame clones, some missing. Of hundreds of thousands of clones in the sample, approximately 88% are singletons; the top ten hold roughly 6%. Sequencing was performed on peripheral blood. All receptors come from a man aged 60 to 69 who had recovered from COVID-19. The CDR3 runs from the conserved cysteine through the conserved F or W. The order of the fields is V gene, J gene, CDR3 protein.

>TRBV7-3|TRBJ2-1
CASSRTGKRNEQFF
>TRBV19|TRBJ2-7
CASSIQGQGSHEQYF
>TRBV5-8|TRBJ2-5
CASSLAGTSGRQETQYF
>TRBV29-1|TRBJ2-2
CSAYGQLTGELFF
>TRBV6-5|TRBJ2-7
CASSYRGLAIYEQYF
>TRBV6-2/TRBV6-3|TRBJ1-1
CASSYSRVTEAFF
>TRBV29-1|TRBJ2-5
CSVGGPETQYF
>TRBV10-3|TRBJ1-5
CAISVDSNQPQHF
>TRBV11-2|TRBJ2-1
CASSSGTSGRRYNEQFF
>TRBV24-1|TRBJ2-7
CATRSSGRAEQYF
>TRBV24-1|TRBJ2-5
CATSTGQGDTQYF
>TRBV27|TRBJ2-3
CASSSPGAAADTQYF
>TRBV5-6|TRBJ1-2
CASSSKVSGGAELMYGYTF
>TRBV19|TRBJ2-2
CASSIASGVGTGELFF
>TRBV19|TRBJ1-2
CASSISHRTGVENYGYTF
>TRBV19|TRBJ1-6
CASSIGGGSPLHF
>TRBV9|TRBJ2-3
CASSVQEGTGFLDTQYF
>TRBV6-5|TRBJ2-3
CASYTSGRAADTQYF
>TRBV19|TRBJ2-5
CASSIDHGTPETQYF
>TRBV7-7|TRBJ1-3
CASSPDREPSGNTIYF
>TRBV7-6|TRBJ2-7
CASSLDRPPGEQYF
>TRBV18|TRBJ2-7
CASSPRQAGNSYEQYF
>TRBV19|TRBJ2-7
CASSTDRGASSYEQYF
>TRBV6-1|TRBJ2-3
CASSEAPWDRVTDTQYF
>TRBV3-1/TRBV3-2|TRBJ1-2
CASSQVTGSYGYTF
>TRBV6-5|TRBJ1-1
CASSYAGGMNTEAFF
>TRBV3-1/TRBV3-2|TRBJ2-5
CASSQDGVKSYF
>TRBV11-1|TRBJ2-1
CASSRTGLGGNEQFF
>TRBV27|TRBJ2-1
CASSSRGGIMDEQFF
>TRBV9|TRBJ1-2
CASSPPAGAWGYTF
>TRBV27|TRBJ1-2
CASKTGTGIGYTF
>TRBV25-1|TRBJ2-7
CASSDRTYEQYF
>TRBV3-1/TRBV3-2|TRBJ1-3
CASSQLTGFGNTIYF
>TRBV30|TRBJ2-7
CAWGARTYEQYF
>TRBV6-5|TRBJ2-5
CASSPYGGGETQYF
>TRBV18|TRBJ1-6
CASSPSEGNSPLHF
>TRBV19|TRBJ2-1
CASSITLDYNEQFF
>TRBV4-1|TRBJ1-2
CASSQDIRVNYGYTF
>TRBV27|TRBJ2-1
CASSSRASGSRVYNEQFF
>TRBV19|TRBJ1-5
CASKQINQPQHF
>TRBV28|TRBJ1-6
CASIEDGRNSPLHF
>TRBV6-1|TRBJ2-3
CASSGSRTVSTDTQYF
>TRBV5-6|TRBJ1-2
CASSYTGTAYGYTF
>TRBV18|TRBJ2-1
CASSRDNEQFF
>TRBV7-9|TRBJ1-1
CASSSSRGNTEAFF